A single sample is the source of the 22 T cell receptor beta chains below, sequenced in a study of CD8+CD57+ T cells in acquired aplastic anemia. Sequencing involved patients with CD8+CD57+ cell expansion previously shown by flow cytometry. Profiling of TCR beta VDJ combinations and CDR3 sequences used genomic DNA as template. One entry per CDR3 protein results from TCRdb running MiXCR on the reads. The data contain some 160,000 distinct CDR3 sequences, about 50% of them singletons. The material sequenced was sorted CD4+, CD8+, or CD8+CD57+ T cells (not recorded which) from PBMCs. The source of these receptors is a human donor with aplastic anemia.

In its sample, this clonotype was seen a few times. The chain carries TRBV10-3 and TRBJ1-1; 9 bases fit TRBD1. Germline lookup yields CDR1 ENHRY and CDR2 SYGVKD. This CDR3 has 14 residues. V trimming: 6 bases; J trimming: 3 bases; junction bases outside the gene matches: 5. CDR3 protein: CAIRGRDRDTEAFF. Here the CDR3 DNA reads TGTGCCATCAGGGGGAGGGACAGGGACACTGAAGCTTTCTTT.

The CDR3 reads CAISEPTGLGETQYF. The CDR3 nucleotides are TGTGCCATCAGTGAACCGACAGGGTTGGGAGAGACCCAGTACTTC. The chain couples TRBV10-3 to TRBJ2-5, with 7 bases fitting TRBD1. The J segment lost 4 bases and the V segment lost 3 bases, leaving 8 bases of the junction unmatched. CDR3 length: 15 residues. CDR1 is ENHRY, CDR2 SYGVKD, per germline.

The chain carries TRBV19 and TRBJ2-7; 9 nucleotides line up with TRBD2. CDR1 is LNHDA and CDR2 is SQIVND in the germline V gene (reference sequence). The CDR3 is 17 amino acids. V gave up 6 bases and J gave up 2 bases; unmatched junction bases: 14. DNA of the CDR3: TGTGCCAGTAGCCGCGCGGGGGGGGGTCGACACACCTACGAGCAGTACTTC. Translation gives CASSRAGGGRHTYEQYF.

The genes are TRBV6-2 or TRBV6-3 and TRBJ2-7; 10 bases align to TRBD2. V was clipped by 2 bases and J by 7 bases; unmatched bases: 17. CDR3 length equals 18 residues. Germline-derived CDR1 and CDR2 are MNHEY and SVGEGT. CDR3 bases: TGTGCCAGCAGTTACGAACTAGCGGGATCGAGCTCCTACAATGAGCAGTACTTC. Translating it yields CASSYELAGSSSYNEQYF.

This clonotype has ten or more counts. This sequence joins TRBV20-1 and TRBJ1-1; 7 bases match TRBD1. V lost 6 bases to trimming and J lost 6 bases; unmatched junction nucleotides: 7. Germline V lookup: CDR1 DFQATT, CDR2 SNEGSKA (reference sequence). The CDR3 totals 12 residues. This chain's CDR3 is CSANQGGAEAFF. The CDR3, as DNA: TGCAGTGCCAACCAGGGGGGCGCTGAAGCTTTCTTT.

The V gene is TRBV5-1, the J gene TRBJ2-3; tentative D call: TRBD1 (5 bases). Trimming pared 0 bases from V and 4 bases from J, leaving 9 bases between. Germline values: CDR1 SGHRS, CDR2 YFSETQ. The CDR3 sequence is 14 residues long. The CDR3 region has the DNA TGCGCCAGCAGCTTGGATGTAGGGGCAGATACGCAGTATTTT. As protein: CASSLDVGADTQYF.

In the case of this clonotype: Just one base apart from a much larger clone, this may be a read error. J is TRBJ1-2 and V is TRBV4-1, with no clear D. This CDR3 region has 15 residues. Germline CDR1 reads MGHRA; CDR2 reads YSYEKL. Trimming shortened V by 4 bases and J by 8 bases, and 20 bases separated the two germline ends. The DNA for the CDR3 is TGCGCCAGCAGCCTCGGAGCCCATAACGAGTTGGGCTACACCTTC. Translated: CASSLGAHNELGYTF.

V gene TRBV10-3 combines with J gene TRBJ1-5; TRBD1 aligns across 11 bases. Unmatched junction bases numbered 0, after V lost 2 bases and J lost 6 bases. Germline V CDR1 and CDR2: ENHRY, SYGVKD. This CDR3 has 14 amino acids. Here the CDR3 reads CAISEGQGAQPQHF. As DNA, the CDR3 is TGTGCCATCAGTGAGGGACAGGGGGCTCAGCCCCAGCATTTT.

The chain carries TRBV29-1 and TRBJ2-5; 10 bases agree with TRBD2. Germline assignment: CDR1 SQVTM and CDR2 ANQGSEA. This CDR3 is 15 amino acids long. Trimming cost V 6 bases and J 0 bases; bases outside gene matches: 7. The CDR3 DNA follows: TGCAGCGTCAATGGACTAGCGGACAACCAAGAGACCCAGTACTTC. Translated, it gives CSVNGLADNQETQYF.

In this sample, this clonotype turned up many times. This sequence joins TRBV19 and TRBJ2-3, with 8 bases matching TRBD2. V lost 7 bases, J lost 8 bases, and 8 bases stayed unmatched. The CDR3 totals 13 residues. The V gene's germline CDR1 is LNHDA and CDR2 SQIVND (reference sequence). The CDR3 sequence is CASTPGAGGTQYF. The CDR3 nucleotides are TGTGCCAGTACCCCGGGGGCGGGGGGTACGCAGTATTTT. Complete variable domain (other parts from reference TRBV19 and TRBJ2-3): DGGITQSPKYLFRKEGQNVTLSCEQNLNHDAMYWYRQDPGQGLRLIYYSQIVNDFQKGDIAEGYSVSREKKESFPLTVTSAQKNPTAFYLCASTPGAGGTQYFGPGTRLTVL.

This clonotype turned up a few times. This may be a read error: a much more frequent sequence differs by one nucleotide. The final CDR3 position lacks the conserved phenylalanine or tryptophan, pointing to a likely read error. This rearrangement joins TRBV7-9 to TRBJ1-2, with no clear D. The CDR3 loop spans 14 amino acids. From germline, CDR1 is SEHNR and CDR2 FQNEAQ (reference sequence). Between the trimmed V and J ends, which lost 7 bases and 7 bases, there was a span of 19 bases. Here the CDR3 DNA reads TGTGCCAGCACTCCACCGGTGGTAACGTCTGGCTACACCCTC. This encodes CASTPPVVTSGYTL.

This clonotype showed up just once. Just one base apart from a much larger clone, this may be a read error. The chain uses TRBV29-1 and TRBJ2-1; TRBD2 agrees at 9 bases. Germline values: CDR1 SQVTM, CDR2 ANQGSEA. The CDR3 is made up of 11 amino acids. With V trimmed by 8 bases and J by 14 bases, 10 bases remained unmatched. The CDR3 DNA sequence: TGCAGCCTAGAAGTAGCGGGGGAGAAGTTCTTC. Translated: CSLEVAGEKFF.

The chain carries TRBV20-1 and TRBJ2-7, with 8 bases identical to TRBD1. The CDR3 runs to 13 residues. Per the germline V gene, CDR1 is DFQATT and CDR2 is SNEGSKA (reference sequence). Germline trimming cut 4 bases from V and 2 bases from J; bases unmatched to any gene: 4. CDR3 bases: TGCAGTGCTAAAAGGACAGGGCCCTACGAGCAGTACTTC. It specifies CSAKRTGPYEQYF.

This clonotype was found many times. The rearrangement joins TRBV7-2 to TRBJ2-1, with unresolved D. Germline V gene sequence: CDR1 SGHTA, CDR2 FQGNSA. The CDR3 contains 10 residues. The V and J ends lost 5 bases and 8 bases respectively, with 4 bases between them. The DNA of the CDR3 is TGTGCCAGCAGCAGAGATGAGCAGTTCTTC. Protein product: CASSRDEQFF.

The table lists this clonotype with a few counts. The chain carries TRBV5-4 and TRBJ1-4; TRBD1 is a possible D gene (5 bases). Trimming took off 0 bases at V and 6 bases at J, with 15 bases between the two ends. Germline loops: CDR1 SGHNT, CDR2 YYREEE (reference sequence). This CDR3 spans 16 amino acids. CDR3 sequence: CASSLEPPGAYEKLFF. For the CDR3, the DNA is TGTGCCAGCAGCTTGGAGCCTCCTGGGGCCTATGAAAAACTGTTTTTT.

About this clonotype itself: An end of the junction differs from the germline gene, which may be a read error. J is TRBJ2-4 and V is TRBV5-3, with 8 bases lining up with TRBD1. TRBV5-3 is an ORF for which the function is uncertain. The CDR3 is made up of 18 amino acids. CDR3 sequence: CASSPGQGLALAKNIQYF. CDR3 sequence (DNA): TGCGCCAGCAGCCCCGGACAGGGCCTCGCTTTAGCCAAAAACATTCAGTACTTC.

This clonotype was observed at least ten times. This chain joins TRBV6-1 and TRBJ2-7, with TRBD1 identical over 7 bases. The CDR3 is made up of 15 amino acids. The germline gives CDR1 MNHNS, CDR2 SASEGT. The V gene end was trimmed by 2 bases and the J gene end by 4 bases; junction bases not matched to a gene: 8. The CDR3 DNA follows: TGTGCCAGCAGTGAACTACCGGGACAGAATTACGAGCAGTACTTC. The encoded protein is CASSELPGQNYEQYF.

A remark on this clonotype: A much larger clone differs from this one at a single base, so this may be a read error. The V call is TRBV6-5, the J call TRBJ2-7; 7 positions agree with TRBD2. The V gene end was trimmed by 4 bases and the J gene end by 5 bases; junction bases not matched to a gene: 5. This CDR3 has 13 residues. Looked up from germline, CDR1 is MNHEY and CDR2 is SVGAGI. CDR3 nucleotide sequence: TGTGCCAGCAGTTGCTCGAGCGGGGACGAGCAGTACTTC. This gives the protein CASSCSSGDEQYF.

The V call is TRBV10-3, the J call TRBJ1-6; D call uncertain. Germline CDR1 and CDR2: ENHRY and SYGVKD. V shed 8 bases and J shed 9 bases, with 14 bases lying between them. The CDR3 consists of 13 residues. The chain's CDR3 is CAIGPGSSSPLHF. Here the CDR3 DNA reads TGTGCCATCGGCCCGGGTTCTAGTTCACCCCTCCACTTT.

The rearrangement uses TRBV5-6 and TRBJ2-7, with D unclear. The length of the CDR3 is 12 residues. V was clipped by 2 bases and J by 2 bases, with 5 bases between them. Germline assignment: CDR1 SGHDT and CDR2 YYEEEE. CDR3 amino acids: CASSFNTYEQYF. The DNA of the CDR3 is TGTGCCAGCAGCTTTAACACCTACGAGCAGTACTTC.

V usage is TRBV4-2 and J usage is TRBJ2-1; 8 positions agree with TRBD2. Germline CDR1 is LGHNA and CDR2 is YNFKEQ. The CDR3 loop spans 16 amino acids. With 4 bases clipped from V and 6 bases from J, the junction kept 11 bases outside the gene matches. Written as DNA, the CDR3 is TGTGCCAGCAGCCCCAGAACAGCGGGAGAGGTCAATGAGCAGTTCTTC. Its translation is CASSPRTAGEVNEQFF.

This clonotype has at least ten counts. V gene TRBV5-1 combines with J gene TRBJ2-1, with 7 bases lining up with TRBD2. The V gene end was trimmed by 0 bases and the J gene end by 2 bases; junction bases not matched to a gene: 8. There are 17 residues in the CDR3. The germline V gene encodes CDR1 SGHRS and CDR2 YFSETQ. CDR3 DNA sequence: TGCGCCAGCAGCTTGGGCGCTACGGGAGGAACCTACAATGAGCAGTTCTTC. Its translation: CASSLGATGGTYNEQFF.